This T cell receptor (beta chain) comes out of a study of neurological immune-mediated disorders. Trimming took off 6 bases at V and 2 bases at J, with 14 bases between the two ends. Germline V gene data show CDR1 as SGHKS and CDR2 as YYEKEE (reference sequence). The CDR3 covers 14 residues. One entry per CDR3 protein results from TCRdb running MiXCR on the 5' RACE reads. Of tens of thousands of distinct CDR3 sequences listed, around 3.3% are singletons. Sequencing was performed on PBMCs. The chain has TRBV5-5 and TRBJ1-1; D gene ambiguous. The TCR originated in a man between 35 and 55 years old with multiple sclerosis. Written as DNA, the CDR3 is TGTGCCAGCAAATTTGGAAAGCATAACACTGAAGCTTTCTTT. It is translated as CASKFGKHNTEAFF.